What follows describes a single T cell receptor (beta chain). The V gene lost 2 bases and the J gene lost 7 bases, with 5 bases spanning the gap. The germline gives CDR1 MNHEY, CDR2 SMNVEV (reference sequence). CDR3 length: 11 amino acids. This record belongs to a study of shared clonotypes between healthy human individuals. Bulk PBMC genomic DNA spanned ten immunoSEQ deep plates. Method: immunoSEQ multiplex PCR; TCRdb's copy keeps in-frame clones and lacks some. This sample has some 490,000 clones, with around 73% found just once. The gene calls are TRBV27 and TRBJ1-1; D is unclear. Sequenced sample: PBMCs. The receptor was isolated from a woman aged 40-49 years in good health. Some clones in this sample may be carry-over from other donors' samples. The CDR3 nucleotides are TGTGCCAGCAGTTTAGGGTATGAAGCTTTCTTT. Translation gives CASSLGYEAFF.